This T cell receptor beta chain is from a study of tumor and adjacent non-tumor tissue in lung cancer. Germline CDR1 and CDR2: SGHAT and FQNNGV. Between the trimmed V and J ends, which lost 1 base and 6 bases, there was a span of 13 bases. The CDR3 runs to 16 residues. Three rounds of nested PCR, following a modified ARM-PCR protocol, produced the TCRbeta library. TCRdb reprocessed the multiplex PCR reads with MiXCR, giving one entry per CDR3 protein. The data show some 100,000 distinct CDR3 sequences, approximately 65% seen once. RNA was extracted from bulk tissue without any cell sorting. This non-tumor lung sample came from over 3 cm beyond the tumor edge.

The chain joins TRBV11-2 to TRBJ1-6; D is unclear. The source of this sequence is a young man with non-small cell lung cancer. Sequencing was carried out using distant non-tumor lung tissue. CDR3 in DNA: TGTGCCAGCAGCTTAGGTGACACGGGGAGTAATTCACCCCTCCACTTT. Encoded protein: CASSLGDTGSNSPLHF.